The clone carrying this T cell receptor beta chain turned up a few times. Sequencing was performed with immunoSEQ multiplex PCR; in TCRdb, only in-frame clones are kept and a portion is missing. This table has about 87,000 clones, around 86% appearing once. This sample was included in a study of blood T cell repertoires in COVID-19. Germline V lookup: CDR1 MGHDK, CDR2 SYGVNS. Losses at the gene ends were 5 bases for V and 4 bases for J; bases not matched to a gene: 5. This CDR3 spans 16 amino acids. Sequencing used peripheral blood. The chain links TRBV25-1 to TRBJ2-1; 13 nucleotides match TRBD2. The clonotype originates from a man aged 35-49 years with acute or convalescent COVID-19. CDR3 residues: CASSPPGLAGYNEQFF. The DNA for the CDR3 is TGTGCCAGCAGTCCTCCGGGACTAGCGGGGTACAATGAGCAGTTCTTC. Supplemented by reference TRBV25-1 and TRBJ2-1, the full variable domain reads EADIYQTPRYLVIGTGKKITLECSQTMGHDKMYWYQQDPGMELHLIHYSYGVNSTEKGDLSSESTVSRIRTEHFPLTLESARPSHTSQYLCASSPPGLAGYNEQFFGPGTRLTVL.